A selection of T cell receptor beta chains follows, all from one sample in a study of T-cell reconstitution after alpha-beta-depleted transplantation in children. TCRdb called the PCR reads again in MiXCR, with one record for every CDR3 protein. The repertoire holds approximately 630,000 distinct CDR3 sequences, over 10% seen once, with about 0.77% in the top ten. The specimen comprised PBMCs, sampled before TCRalphabeta/CD19-depleted stem cell transplant. All receptors derive from a girl aged 2 to 10 with congenital amegakaryocytic thrombocytopenia, due to receive a stem cell transplant. Each CDR3 is given with its conserved first and last residue. The D gene is left open where the match is weak. Only part of the rows carry a size: once, few, many, or a class if the clone is expanded.

j_call v_call cdr3_length d_call clone_size cdr3_nt cdr3_aa
TRBJ1-4 TRBV20-1 14 . few TGCAGTGCTACGGACAGCCGTCGTAATGAAAAACTGTTTTTT CSATDSRRNEKLFF
TRBJ2-1 TRBV15 16 TRBD2 . TGTGCCACCAGCAGCCACCAACTAGCGGGGTACAATGAGCAGTTCTTC CATSSHQLAGYNEQFF
TRBJ1-2 TRBV2 12 TRBD1 . TGTGCCAGAAGACAGGGCCTGGGTGGCTACACCTTC CARRQGLGGYTF
TRBJ2-3 TRBV20-1 12 . . TGCAGTGCTAGAAAACTCGCTTTGCCGCAGTATTTT CSARKLALPQYF
TRBJ2-5 TRBV5-1 13 . . TGCGCCAGCAGCTTGCTGGAAGGAGAGACCCAGTACTTC CASSLLEGETQYF
TRBJ1-1 TRBV7-9 14 TRBD1 many TGTGCCAGCAGCCCATCACAGGGGTACACTGAAGCTTTCTTT CASSPSQGYTEAFF
TRBJ2-1 TRBV7-8 16 . . TGTGCCAGCAGCTTACGCGTTGGAGGGCTCTACAATGAGCAGTTCTTC CASSLRVGGLYNEQFF
TRBJ1-1 TRBV9 15 . few TGTGCCAGCAGCGTAGCCGGGACTGCGAACACTGAAGCTTTCTTT CASSVAGTANTEAFF
TRBJ2-1 TRBV30 13 . . TGTGCCTGGAGTAGGAACCGGGTCAATGAGCAGTTCTTC CAWSRNRVNEQFF
TRBJ2-6 TRBV5-1 13 . many TGCGCCAGCAGCTCACAGGGACGGGACGTCCTGACTTTC CASSSQGRDVLTF
TRBJ2-7 TRBV24-1 16 TRBD2 . TGTGCCACCAGTGATTCGACTAGCGGGAGTTTCAACGAGCAGTACTTC CATSDSTSGSFNEQYF
TRBJ2-2 TRBV10-3 14 . many TGTGCCATCAGTGAGTTGGGTAAAAATGGGGAGCTGTTTTTT CAISELGKNGELFF
TRBJ2-3 TRBV12-3/TRBV12-4 14 . few TGTGCCAGCAGTCCCACGAAGGGAGGAGATACGCAGTATTTT CASSPTKGGDTQYF
TRBJ2-7 TRBV4-1 20 . many TGCGCCAGCAGCCAACAACTAATTGCACCGGGGCACTATTTGATGGTTGGGCAGTACTTC CASSQQLIAPGHYLMVGQYF
TRBJ2-3 TRBV6-2/TRBV6-3 14 TRBD2 many TGTGCCAGCAGCCACCTAGCGGACACAGATACGCAGTATTTT CASSHLADTDTQYF
TRBJ2-1 TRBV10-3 12 . many TGTGCCATCAAGAGCTCCTACAATGAGCAGTTCTTC CAIKSSYNEQFF
TRBJ2-5 TRBV12-3/TRBV12-4 17 TRBD2 many TGTGCCAGCAGTTATACCTGGACTAGCGCCCTCCAAGAGACCCAGTACTTC CASSYTWTSALQETQYF
TRBJ2-7 TRBV10-1 14 . . TGCGCCAGCAGTGATGGGGGACTTACCTACGAGCAGTACTTC CASSDGGLTYEQYF
TRBJ2-1 TRBV14 15 . . TGTGCCAGCAGCCAGTTGCCGAATCCCTACAATGAGCAGTTCTTC CASSQLPNPYNEQFF
TRBJ2-2 TRBV10-3 18 TRBD2 . TGTGCCATCAGTGAGTCGATCCCCGCCAGCGGGAGGGCCGGGGAGCTGTTTTTT CAISESIPASGRAGELFF
TRBJ1-5 TRBV12-3/TRBV12-4 14 TRBD1 . TGTGCCAGCAGCCTTGGACAGGACAATCAGCCCCAGCATTTT CASSLGQDNQPQHF
TRBJ2-1 TRBV7-9 12 . many TGTGCCAGCAGCTTAGCGCCTCATGAGCAGTTCTTC CASSLAPHEQFF
TRBJ2-1 TRBV12-3/TRBV12-4 13 TRBD2 many TGTGCCAGGAGTAGCGGGAGGTGGTATGAGCAGTTCTTC CARSSGRWYEQFF
TRBJ2-7 TRBV6-5 16 TRBD2 few TGTGCCAGCAGTTACTTACGGACTAGCGGTCCCTACGAGCAGTACTTC CASSYLRTSGPYEQYF
TRBJ2-3 TRBV3-1 13 . few TGTGCCAGCAGCCTAACAGCGCGCAATACGCAGTATTTT CASSLTARNTQYF
TRBJ2-1 TRBV12-3/TRBV12-4 14 TRBD2 many TGTGCCAGCAAGGCTAGCGGGATATACAATGAGCAGTTCTTC CASKASGIYNEQFF
TRBJ2-1 TRBV5-1 13 . many TGCGCCAGCAGCTTGAGTGGGAACAATGAGCAGTTCTTC CASSLSGNNEQFF
TRBJ2-5 TRBV5-1 14 TRBD1 . TGCGCCAGCAGCTGGGGACAGGGCGAAGAGACCCAGTACTTC CASSWGQGEETQYF
TRBJ2-1 TRBV18 19 . few TGTGCCAGCTCACCACCGGGACAACAAGTACATAGCCCCTACAATGAGCAGTTCTTC CASSPPGQQVHSPYNEQFF
TRBJ2-3 TRBV7-6 16 TRBD2 . TGTGCCAGCAGACCAACTAGCGGGACGGCCACAGATACGCAGTATTTT CASRPTSGTATDTQYF
TRBJ2-2 TRBV29-1 13 . . TGCAGCGTTAAGGCAATTAACACCGGGGAGCTGTTTTTT CSVKAINTGELFF
TRBJ1-2 TRBV24-1 18 TRBD1 many TGTGCCACCAGTGATTTGGCACAGGGGATCCCGTTGGAGTATGGCTACACCTTC CATSDLAQGIPLEYGYTF
TRBJ1-1 TRBV5-1 19 TRBD1 . TGCGCCAGCAGCAAGACAATTAAAGGGACAGCGCCTCTGAACACTGAAGCTTTCTTT CASSKTIKGTAPLNTEAFF
TRBJ2-7 TRBV5-6 17 TRBD2 once TGTGCCAGGGGCCCCGGACTAGCGGGAGGTCTGAACTACGAGCAGTACTTC CARGPGLAGGLNYEQYF
TRBJ2-5 TRBV3-1 14 . . TGTGCCAGCAGCGGGCGGACTCGAGAAGAGACCCAGTACTTC CASSGRTREETQYF
TRBJ1-6 TRBV20-1 13 . many TGCAGTGCTAGTCCCACTCCGGATTCACCCCTCCACTTT CSASPTPDSPLHF
TRBJ1-1 TRBV12-3/TRBV12-4 12 . many TGTGCCAGCAGTTCCGGGTACACTGAAGCTTTCTTT CASSSGYTEAFF
TRBJ2-3 TRBV20-1 14 TRBD2 many TGCAGTGCTAGGGCTAGCGGGGTTCTCGGTACGCAGTATTTT CSARASGVLGTQYF
TRBJ2-3 TRBV12-3/TRBV12-4 15 TRBD1 . TGTGCCAGCAGTTTGACTGGACAGGGAACAGATACGCAGTATTTT CASSLTGQGTDTQYF
TRBJ2-6 TRBV12-3/TRBV12-4 15 . . TGTTCCAGCAGTCCCCCATGGTATGGGGCCAACGTCCTGACTTTC CSSSPPWYGANVLTF
TRBJ2-1 TRBV20-1 14 TRBD2 many TGCAGTGCCCCGGGACTAGGCCCTTGGGATGAGCAGTTCTTC CSAPGLGPWDEQFF
TRBJ2-1 TRBV29-1 13 . . TGCAGCGTCCGGACAGTTCTGGACAATGAGCAGTTCTTC CSVRTVLDNEQFF
TRBJ2-7 TRBV5-1 14 . many TGCGCCAGCAGCTTGGGACAGACATACTACGAGCAGTACTTC CASSLGQTYYEQYF
TRBJ2-7 TRBV7-8 16 TRBD1 . TGTGCCAGCAGCCTGGGCTACACAGGGGGGTCCTACGAGCAGTACTTC CASSLGYTGGSYEQYF
TRBJ1-2 TRBV5-1 16 TRBD1 many TGCGCCAGCAGCTCCAGGTCTACGGGACAGGGCTATGGCTACACCTTC CASSSRSTGQGYGYTF
TRBJ1-6 TRBV20-1 12 . many TGCAGTGCACGGCGGAATAATTCACCCCTCCACTTT CSARRNNSPLHF
TRBJ2-2 TRBV20-1 14 . few TGCAGTGCTAGAGGAGGGACGAACACCGGGGAGCTGTTTTTT CSARGGTNTGELFF